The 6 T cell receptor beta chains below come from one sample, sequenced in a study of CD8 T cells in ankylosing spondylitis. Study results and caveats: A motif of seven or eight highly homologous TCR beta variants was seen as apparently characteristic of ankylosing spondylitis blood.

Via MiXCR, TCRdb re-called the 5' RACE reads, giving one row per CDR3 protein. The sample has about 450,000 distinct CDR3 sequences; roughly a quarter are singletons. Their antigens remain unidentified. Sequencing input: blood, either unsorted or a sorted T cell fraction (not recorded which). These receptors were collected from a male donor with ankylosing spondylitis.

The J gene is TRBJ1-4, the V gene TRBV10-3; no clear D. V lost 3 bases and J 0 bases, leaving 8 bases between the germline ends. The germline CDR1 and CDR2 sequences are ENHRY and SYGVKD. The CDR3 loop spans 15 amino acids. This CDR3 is CAISDRISTNEKLFF. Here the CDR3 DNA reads TGTGCCATCAGTGATAGGATCTCAACTAATGAAAAACTGTTTTTT.

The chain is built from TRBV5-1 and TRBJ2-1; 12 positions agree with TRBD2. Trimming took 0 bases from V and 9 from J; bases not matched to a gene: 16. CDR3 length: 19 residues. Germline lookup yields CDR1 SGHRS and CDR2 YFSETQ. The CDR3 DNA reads TGCGCCAGCAGCTTGGCGGGGAGCACACTAGCGGGAGGCCCCAGTGAGCAGTTCTTC. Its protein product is CASSLAGSTLAGGPSEQFF.

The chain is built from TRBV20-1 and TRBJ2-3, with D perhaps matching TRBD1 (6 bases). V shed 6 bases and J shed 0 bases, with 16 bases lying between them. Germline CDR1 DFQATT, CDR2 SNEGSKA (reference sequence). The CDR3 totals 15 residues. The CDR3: CSAPSHRESTDTQYF. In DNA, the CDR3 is TGCAGTGCCCCCAGCCACAGGGAGAGCACAGATACGCAGTATTTT.

The CDR3 nucleotides are TGTGCCATCAGTGCTGGGACTAGTCCCACCGGGGAGCTGTTTTTT. Translated, it gives CAISAGTSPTGELFF. The chain combines TRBV10-3 with TRBJ2-2; TRBD2 matches 8 bases. Per the germline V gene, CDR1 is ENHRY and CDR2 is SYGVKD. V lost 4 bases to trimming and J lost 4 bases; unmatched junction nucleotides: 5. The CDR3 runs to 15 residues.

DNA of the CDR3: TGCGCCAGCAGCCGCGGGACAGGGGCTCGGGAGCTGTTTTTT. Protein: CASSRGTGARELFF. The gene calls are TRBV5-1 and TRBJ2-2; 10 positions agree with TRBD1. The trim removed 4 bases at V and 9 bases at J, leaving 6 bases unmatched. This CDR3 is 14 amino acids long. In germline, CDR1 is SGHRS, CDR2 YFSETQ.

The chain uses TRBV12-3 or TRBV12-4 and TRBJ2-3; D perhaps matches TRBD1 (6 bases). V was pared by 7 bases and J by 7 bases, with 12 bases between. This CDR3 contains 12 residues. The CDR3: CASKGQLNTQYF. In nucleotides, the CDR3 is TGTGCCAGCAAGGGACAATTAAATACGCAGTATTTT.